The sequence of this T cell receptor beta chain was determined in a study of identifying expanded T cells in peripheral blood. During the collection period, no donor immune events like infections were recorded. Study-level findings and limits: Approximately 1.2 clones differed between technical replicates, versus approximately 17 and 20 over time. Across healthy donors, higher total template counts meant significantly greater roughly two-week count variance.

Sequenced by immunoSEQ multiplex PCR; TCRdb stores in-frame clones only, minus some. The data contain about 94,000 clones, roughly 87% of them seen just once; the ten biggest clones take up around 6%. Concerning this clone: The antigen is not known.

The TCR sequence derives from a person aged 18 to 75 in good health. Sequencing was performed on blood.

CDR3 region: CASSSQGAREKLFF. The CDR3 DNA reads as TGTGCCAGCAGTAGTCAGGGGGCACGTGAAAAACTGTTTTTT. The genes are TRBV2 and TRBJ1-4, with 8 bases identical to TRBD1. There are 14 residues in the CDR3. Germline V gives CDR1 SNHLY, CDR2 FYNNEI. V was clipped by 5 bases and J by 7 bases; unmatched bases: 6. The entire variable domain, with the rest obtained from reference TRBV2 and TRBJ1-4, is as follows: EPEVTQTPSHQVTQMGQEVILRCVPISNHLYFYWYRQILGQKVEFLVSFYNNEISEKSEIFDDQFSVERPDGSNFTLKIRSTKLEDSAMYFCASSSQGAREKLFFGSGTQLSVL.